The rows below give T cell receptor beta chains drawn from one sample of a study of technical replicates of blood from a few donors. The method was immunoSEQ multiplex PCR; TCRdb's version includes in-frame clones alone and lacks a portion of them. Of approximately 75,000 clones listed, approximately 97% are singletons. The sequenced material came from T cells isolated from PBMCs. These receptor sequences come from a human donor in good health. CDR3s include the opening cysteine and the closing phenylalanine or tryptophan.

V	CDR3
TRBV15	CATSSWLNVQFF
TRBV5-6	CASSLGRSNYGYTF
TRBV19	CASRIGVLNTEAFF
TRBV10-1	CASSAYSREIHNEQFF
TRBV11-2	CASSLDIPLAGGLNEQFF
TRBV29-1	CSARDSMNTEAFF
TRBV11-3	CASSQNRELSEQYF
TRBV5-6	CASSLGQGAYEQYF
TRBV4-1	CASSQEGGARRYTEAFF
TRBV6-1	CASSEYGHMNTEAFF
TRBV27	CASSLATFNTEAFF
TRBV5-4	CASSLGLGGGATLYGYTF
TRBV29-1	CSVVEGQGYREQYF
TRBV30	CAWSEDRVSNQPQHF
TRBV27	CASSLYRGNIQYF
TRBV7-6	CASSPSYSGPSSYEQYF